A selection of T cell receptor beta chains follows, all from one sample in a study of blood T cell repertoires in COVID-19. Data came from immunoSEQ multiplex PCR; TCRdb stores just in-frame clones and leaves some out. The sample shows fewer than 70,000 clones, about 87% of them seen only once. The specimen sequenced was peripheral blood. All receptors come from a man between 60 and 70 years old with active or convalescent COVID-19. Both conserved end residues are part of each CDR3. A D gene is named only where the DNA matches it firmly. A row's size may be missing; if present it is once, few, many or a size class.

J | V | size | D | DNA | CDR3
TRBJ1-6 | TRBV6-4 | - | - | TGTGCCAGCTCCATTCCCCTCCACTTT | CASSIPLHF
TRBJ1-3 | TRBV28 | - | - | TGTGCCAGCAGTTTAGGCCGAAGTTCCTCTGGAAACACCATATATTTT | CASSLGRSSSGNTIYF
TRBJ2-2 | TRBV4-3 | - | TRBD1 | TGCGCCAGCAGCCAAGATGGACAGGGGGATACCGGGGAGCTGTTTTTT | CASSQDGQGDTGELFF
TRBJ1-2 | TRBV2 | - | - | TGTGCCAGCAAAACATCACACCCGTCTAACTATGGCTACACCTTC | CASKTSHPSNYGYTF
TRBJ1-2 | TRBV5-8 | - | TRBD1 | TGTGCCAGCAGGATAATGGGACAGGGGATTTCCTACACCTTC | CASRIMGQGISYTF
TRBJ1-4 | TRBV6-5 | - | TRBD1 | TGTGCCAGCCGCCGGGACAGTAATGAAAAACTGTTTTTT | CASRRDSNEKLFF
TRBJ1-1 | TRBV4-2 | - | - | TGTGCCAGCAGCCAAGGTGGGCATTCGTCGACGGCTGAAGCTTTCTTT | CASSQGGHSSTAEAFF
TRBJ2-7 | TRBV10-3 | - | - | TGTGCCACACGTGGAGCGGTATCCCCCTACGAGCAGTACTTC | CATRGAVSPYEQYF
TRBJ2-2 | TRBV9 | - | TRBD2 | TGTGCCAGCAGCGCCCGGGGACTAGCAGGGACCGGGGAGCTGTTTTTT | CASSARGLAGTGELFF
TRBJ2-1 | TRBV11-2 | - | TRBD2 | TGTGCCAGCAGCTTTAGCGGGGGGGCAAACTACAATGAGCAGTTCTTC | CASSFSGGANYNEQFF
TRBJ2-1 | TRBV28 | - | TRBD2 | TGTGCCAGCAGTTCCTCCGGGACTAGAACGTCCAATGAGCAGTTCTTC | CASSSSGTRTSNEQFF
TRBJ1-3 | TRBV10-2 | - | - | TGCGCCAGCAGTGAGGTCAGGGTATCTGGAAACACCATATATTTT | CASSEVRVSGNTIYF
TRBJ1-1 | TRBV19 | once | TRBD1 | TGTGCCAGTAGGGACCAGGACAGGGCGAACACTGAAGCTTTCTTT | CASRDQDRANTEAFF
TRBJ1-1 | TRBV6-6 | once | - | TGTGCCAGCAGTAGACAGAACCCCACTGAAGCTTTCTTT | CASSRQNPTEAFF
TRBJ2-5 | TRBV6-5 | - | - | TGTGCCAGCAAAGGGGGTTTGGGTGGAGAGACCCAGTACTTC | CASKGGLGGETQYF